This TCR beta chain emerged from a study of long-term antiretroviral therapy in people with HIV. There were roughly 0.9-11 million cryopreserved PBMC in the samples before DNA extraction. Study-level findings and limits: Repertoires from HIV showed CDR3 length ranges narrower than those of controls. Investigators report no available data on ART adherence, viral resistance or therapy changes.

Note on this clone: Its antigen remains unidentified.

The assay used was immunoSEQ (version v3.0), run at survey level. Libraries were prepared by immunoSEQ multiplex PCR; TCRdb keeps only in-frame clonotypes and omits some of them. This table holds over 30,000 clones, roughly four fifths found once. Per germline, CDR1 SEHNR and CDR2 FQNEAQ (reference sequence). Trimming shortened V by 0 bases and J by 2 bases, and 8 bases separated the two germline ends. This CDR3 comprises 14 residues. The rearrangement joins TRBV7-9 to TRBJ2-7, with D unresolved. The sample consisted of unsorted PBMCs, taken 0.6 years after starting antiretroviral therapy. This TCR derives from a man aged 18 to 29 with HIV. The CDR3 reads CASSLAAGTYEQYF. Written as DNA, the CDR3 is TGTGCCAGCAGCTTAGCCGCCGGAACCTACGAGCAGTACTTC. The whole variable domain, filled in from reference TRBV7-9 and TRBJ2-7, reads DTGVSQNPRHKITKRGQNVTFRCDPISEHNRLYWYRQTLGQGPEFLTYFQNEAQLEKSRLLSDRFSAERPKGSFSTLEIQRTEQGDSAMYLCASSLAAGTYEQYFGPGTRLTVT.